The T cell receptor beta chain described here comes from a study of blood T cell repertoires in COVID-19 (dated by TCRdb to the early 2020s). Looking at the study overall: The collaborator samples originated in the United States, Italy and Spain and spanned the acute and convalescent phases of COVID-19. The repertoires were released in a freely available public database intended as a resource for research on the immune response to SARS-CoV-2. Sample metadata almost always included a de-identified subject ID, COVID-19 status, age in years and sex. The samples were drawn from the first 160 participants of the ongoing ImmuneRACE study and from roughly 1,300 subjects provided by 6 global collaborators. Deeply sampled blood TCRbeta repertoires from subjects exposed to, actively infected with, or recovered from COVID-19 were included in the dataset. The prospective study material was composed of cDNA or gDNA derived from T cells, B-cell-depleted T cells, or PBMCs. Where available, HLA class I and class II types were obtained from metadata supplied by the sample provider rather than from assay-based typing.

Enrolling through a virtual design, the prospective study's participants ranged in age from about 18 to 89 years and lived across some 22 United States geographic areas. In the prospective study, cohorts were assigned on the basis of participant-reported clinical history obtained from a screening survey and a study questionnaire. Recovered participants in ImmuneRACE Cohort 3 were defined as having two consecutive negative NP/OP PCR tests, clearance from a healthcare professional, or resolution of symptoms. In the prospective study, mobile phlebotomists collected whole blood, serum and a nasopharyngeal or oropharyngeal swab from each participant. Participants in the prospective study had the option to provide additional blood draws and questionnaires over an approximately two-month period. Prospective study blood samples were shipped either frozen or at room temperature before DNA extraction. On this clone itself: What this receptor recognizes is not known. Base qualities are not recorded, but no much larger clone differs from it by a single base.

Study-level results and caveats: The quantity of clinical and demographic metadata differed by source and by participant and was supplied without curation.

The CDR3 contains 14 residues, cysteine and phenylalanine counted. Solely the CDR3 DNA is kept, with 42 bases framed from the first base. CDR1 and CDR2 are read off the germline V gene as LGHNA and YSLEER. The junction carries 7 bases between V and J, which are trimmed by 1 base and 1 base respectively. TCRbeta CDR3 regions were amplified from genomic DNA by means of the immunoSEQ Assay, a bias-controlled multiplex PCR. As for the authors' bioinformatics: Nucleated cell counts per sample were estimated from amplification of reference gene primers within the assay. To quantify the absolute abundance of each unique TCRbeta CDR3 rearrangement, sequence reads were collapsed and filtered. For each sample, productive Simpson clonality was calculated by taking the square root of Simpson's diversity index across productive rearrangements. The clones in this table, taken by TCRdb from immuneACCESS, are in-frame only. Not every clone is retained; where verified, under half of the shortfall comes from an unresolved V gene, and the cause of the rest is unknown. V and J calls and clone size come straight from that table; D and trimming were deduced from the DNA. The sample table contains about 220,000 clones; only one count was recorded for around 84% of them. Jointly, the top ten make up roughly 6.2% of the sample.

The chain is made from TRBV4-3 and TRBJ1-1; the D gene identity is not certain. The sample comprised PBMCs or T cells enriched from blood (not recorded which). The TCR originated in a woman aged 40 to 55 who had recovered from COVID-19. Read as DNA, the sequence is TGCGCCAGCAGCCAAGGGACTAGGAACACTGAAGCTTTCTTT. It translates to CASSQGTRNTEAFF.